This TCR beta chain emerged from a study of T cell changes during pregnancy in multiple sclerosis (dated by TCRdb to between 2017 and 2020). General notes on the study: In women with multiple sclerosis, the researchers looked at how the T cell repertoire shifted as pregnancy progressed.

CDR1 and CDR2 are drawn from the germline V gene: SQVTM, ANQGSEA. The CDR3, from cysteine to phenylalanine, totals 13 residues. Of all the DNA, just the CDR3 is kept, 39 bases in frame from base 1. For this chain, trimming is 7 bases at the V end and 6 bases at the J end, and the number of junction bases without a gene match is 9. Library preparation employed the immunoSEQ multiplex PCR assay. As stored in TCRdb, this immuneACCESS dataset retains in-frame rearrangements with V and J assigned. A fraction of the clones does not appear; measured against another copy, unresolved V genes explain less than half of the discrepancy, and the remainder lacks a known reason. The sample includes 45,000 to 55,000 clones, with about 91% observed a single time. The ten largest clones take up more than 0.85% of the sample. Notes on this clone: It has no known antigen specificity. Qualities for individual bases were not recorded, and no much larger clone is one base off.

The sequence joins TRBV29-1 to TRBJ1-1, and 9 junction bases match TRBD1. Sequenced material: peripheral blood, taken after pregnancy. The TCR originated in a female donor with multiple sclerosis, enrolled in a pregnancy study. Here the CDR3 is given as CSGTGGGNSEAFF. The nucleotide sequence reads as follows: TGCAGCGGTACAGGGGGCGGAAATTCTGAAGCTTTCTTT.